This T cell receptor beta chain was sequenced for a study of blood T cell repertoires in COVID-19. About the study: Nucleic acid was either cDNA or gDNA, and it came from T cells, B-cell-depleted T cells, or PBMCs.

Enrolled during active infection, Seattle patients were then followed longitudinally. J was trimmed by 7 bases and V by 7 bases; bases with no gene match: 16. This CDR3 comprises 15 residues. CDR1 is SQVTM, CDR2 ANQGSEA, per germline. Per the original methods: From reference gene primer amplification, estimates of nucleated cell counts were derived. Sequencing was performed with immunoSEQ multiplex PCR; in TCRdb, only in-frame clones are kept and a portion is missing. Clonal size and the V and J genes are those of that table, whereas D and trimming came from the DNA. The sample records about 240,000 clones, roughly 76% being singletons.

The rearrangement uses TRBV29-1 and TRBJ2-1; TRBD2 matches 7 bases. Sequencing input: peripheral blood. The TCR was taken from a woman of 80 years or more with COVID-19, enrolled during active disease. The CDR3 region has the DNA TGCAGCGGCACGGGGGGAGTCCGGAACCTAAATGAGCAGTTCTTC. It encodes CSGTGGVRNLNEQFF.